This TCR beta chain is from a study of PD-1 blockade in classical Hodgkin lymphoma. Regarding the study as a whole: Patients newly diagnosed and complete responders had comparable baseline diversity. Significant TCR diversity gains by C4D1 occurred in CD4+ but not CD8+ cells. As was reported, newly diagnosed patients showed lower baseline TCR diversity than healthy donors did. Possible causes of repertoire differences, disease activity or prior therapy, remain undefined.

Generated by immunoSEQ multiplex PCR, the TCRdb table keeps only in-frame clones and is missing some. The data contain over 10,000 clones, about 94% of them singletons. Germline assignment: CDR1 SGHTA and CDR2 FQGTGA. With V trimmed by 4 bases and J by 3 bases, 10 bases remained unmatched. The CDR3 length is 16 residues. With regard to this clone: What it recognizes is unknown.

All trial patients relapsed after autologous stem cell transplantation. The material was peripheral blood mononuclear cells (PBMCs), obtained at baseline. The clonotype comes from a human donor with classical Hodgkin lymphoma. This chain connects TRBV7-3 to TRBJ2-3; 7 nucleotides line up with TRBD1. The CDR3 region is CASSYEGAPGTDTQYF. In DNA, the CDR3 is TGTGCCAGCAGCTACGAGGGGGCGCCCGGTACAGATACGCAGTATTTT.